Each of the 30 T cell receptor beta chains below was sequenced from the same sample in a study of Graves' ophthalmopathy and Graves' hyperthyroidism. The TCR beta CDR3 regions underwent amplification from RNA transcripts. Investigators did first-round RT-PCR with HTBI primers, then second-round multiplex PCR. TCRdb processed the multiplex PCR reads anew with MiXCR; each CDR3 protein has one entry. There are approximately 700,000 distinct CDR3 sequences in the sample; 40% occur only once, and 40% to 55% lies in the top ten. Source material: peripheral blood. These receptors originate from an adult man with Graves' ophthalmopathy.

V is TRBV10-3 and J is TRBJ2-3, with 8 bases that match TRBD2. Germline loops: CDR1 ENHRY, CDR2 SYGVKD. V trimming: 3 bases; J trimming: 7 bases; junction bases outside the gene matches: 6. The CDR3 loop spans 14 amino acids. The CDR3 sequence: CAISDGGAEYTQYF. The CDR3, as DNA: TGTGCCATCAGTGACGGGGGGGCAGAGTATACGCAGTATTTT.

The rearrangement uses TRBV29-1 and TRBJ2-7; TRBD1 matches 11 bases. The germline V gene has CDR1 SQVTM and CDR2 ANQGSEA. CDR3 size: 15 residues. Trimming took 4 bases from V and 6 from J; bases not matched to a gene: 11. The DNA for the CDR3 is TGCAGCGTTGGACTAAGGTCGGGACAGGGGGGCGAGCAGTACTTC. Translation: CSVGLRSGQGGEQYF.

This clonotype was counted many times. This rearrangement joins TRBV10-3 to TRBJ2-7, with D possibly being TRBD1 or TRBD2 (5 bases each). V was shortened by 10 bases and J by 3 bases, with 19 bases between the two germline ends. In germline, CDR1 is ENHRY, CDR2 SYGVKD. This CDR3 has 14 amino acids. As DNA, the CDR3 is TGTGCCAGCCTTTCCTCAGGGAGTCTCTACGAGCAGTACTTC. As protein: CASLSSGSLYEQYF.

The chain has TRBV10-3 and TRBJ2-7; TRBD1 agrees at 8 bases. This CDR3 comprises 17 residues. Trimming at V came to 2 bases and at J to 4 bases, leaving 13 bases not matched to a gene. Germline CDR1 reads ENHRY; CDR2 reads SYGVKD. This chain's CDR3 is CAISEETGASAFYEQYF. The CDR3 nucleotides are TGTGCCATCAGTGAGGAGACAGGGGCTAGCGCTTTTTACGAGCAGTACTTC.

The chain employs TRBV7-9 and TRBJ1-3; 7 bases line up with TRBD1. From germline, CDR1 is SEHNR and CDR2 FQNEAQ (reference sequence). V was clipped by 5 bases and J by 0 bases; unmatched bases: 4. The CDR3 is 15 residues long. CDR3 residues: CASSRTGDSGNTIYF. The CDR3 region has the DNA TGTGCCAGCAGCCGGACAGGAGACTCTGGAAACACCATATATTTT. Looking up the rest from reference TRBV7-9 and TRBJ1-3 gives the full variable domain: DTGVSQNPRHKITKRGQNVTFRCDPISEHNRLYWYRQTLGQGPEFLTYFQNEAQLEKSRLLSDRFSAERPKGSFSTLEIQRTEQGDSAMYLCASSRTGDSGNTIYFGEGSWLTVV.

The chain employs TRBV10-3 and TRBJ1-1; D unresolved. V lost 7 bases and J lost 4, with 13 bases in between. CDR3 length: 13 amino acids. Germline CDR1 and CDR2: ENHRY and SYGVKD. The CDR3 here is CAITLLAGTEAFF. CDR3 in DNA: TGTGCCATCACCCTATTAGCTGGCACTGAAGCTTTCTTT.

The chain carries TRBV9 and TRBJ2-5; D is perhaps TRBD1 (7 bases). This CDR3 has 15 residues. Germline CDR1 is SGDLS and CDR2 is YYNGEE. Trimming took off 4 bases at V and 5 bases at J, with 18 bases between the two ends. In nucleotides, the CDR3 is TGTGCCAGCAGCCCACCGGGGGCAGGGGGGGAGACCCAGTACTTC. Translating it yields CASSPPGAGGETQYF.

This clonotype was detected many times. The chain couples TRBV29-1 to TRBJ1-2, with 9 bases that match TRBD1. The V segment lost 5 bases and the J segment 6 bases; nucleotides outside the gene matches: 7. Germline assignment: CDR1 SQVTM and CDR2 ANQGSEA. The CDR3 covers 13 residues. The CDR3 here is CSVSRTGGNGYTF. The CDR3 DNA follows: TGCAGCGTTTCCCGAACAGGGGGCAATGGCTACACCTTC.

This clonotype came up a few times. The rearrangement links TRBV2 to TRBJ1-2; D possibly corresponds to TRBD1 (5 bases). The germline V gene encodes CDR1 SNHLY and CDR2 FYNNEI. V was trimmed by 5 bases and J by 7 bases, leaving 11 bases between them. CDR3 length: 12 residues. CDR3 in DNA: TGTGCCAGCAGTTTAATGGGGACTGGCTACACCTTC. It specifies CASSLMGTGYTF.

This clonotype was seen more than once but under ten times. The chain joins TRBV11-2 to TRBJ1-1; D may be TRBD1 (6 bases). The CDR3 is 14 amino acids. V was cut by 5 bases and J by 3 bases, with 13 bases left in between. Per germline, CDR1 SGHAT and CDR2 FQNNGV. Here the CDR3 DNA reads TGTGCCAGCAGCAGGGGGGGGGGGGACACTGAAGCTTTCTTT. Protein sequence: CASSRGGGDTEAFF. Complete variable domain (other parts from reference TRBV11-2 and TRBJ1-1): EAGVAQSPRYKIIEKRQSVAFWCNPISGHATLYWYQQILGQGPKLLIQFQNNGVVDDSQLPKDRFSAERLKGVDSTLKIQPAKLEDSAVYLCASSRGGGDTEAFFGQGTRLTVV.

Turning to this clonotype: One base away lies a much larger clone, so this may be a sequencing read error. The CDR3 bases are TGTGCCAGCAGCGGCCCAGACAGGACCACTTTCTTT. This gives the protein CASSGPDRTTFF. The chain recombines TRBV9 with TRBJ1-1; possible D gene TRBD1, 6 bases. The CDR3 is made up of 12 amino acids. In germline, CDR1 is SGDLS, CDR2 YYNGEE. The germline V and J ends were trimmed by 3 bases and 12 bases, with 15 bases remaining between them.

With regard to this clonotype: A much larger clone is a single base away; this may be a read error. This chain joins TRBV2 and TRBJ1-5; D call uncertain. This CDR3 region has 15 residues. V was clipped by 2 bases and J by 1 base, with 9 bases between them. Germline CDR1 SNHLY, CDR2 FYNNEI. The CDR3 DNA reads TGTGCCAGCAGTGAACCGGCCAGGAGCAATCAGCCCCAGCATTTT. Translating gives CASSEPARSNQPQHF.

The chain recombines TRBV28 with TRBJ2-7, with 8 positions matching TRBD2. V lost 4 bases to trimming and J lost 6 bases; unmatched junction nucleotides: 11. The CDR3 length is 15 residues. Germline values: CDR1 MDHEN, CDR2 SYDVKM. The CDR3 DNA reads TGTGCCAGCAGTTCCCCAGGAGCGGGAGCCTTCGAGCAGTACTTC. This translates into CASSSPGAGAFEQYF. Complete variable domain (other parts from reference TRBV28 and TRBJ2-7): DVKVTQSSRYLVKRTGEKVFLECVQDMDHENMFWYRQDPGLGLRLIYFSYDVKMKEKGDIPEGYSVSREKKERFSLILESASTNQTSMYLCASSSPGAGAFEQYFGPGTRLTVT.

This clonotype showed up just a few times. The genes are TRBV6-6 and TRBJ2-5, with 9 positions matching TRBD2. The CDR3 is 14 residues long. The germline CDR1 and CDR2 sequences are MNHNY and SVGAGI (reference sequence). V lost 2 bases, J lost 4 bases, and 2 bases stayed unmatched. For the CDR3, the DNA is TGTGCCAGCAGTTACGGCGGGGGGGGAGAGACCCAGTACTTC. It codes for CASSYGGGGETQYF.

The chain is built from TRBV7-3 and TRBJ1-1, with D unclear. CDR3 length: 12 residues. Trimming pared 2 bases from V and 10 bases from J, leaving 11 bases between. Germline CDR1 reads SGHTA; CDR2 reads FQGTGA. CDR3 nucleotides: TGTGCCAGCAGCTTAGGGCCGTCAGGAGCTTTCTTT. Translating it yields CASSLGPSGAFF.

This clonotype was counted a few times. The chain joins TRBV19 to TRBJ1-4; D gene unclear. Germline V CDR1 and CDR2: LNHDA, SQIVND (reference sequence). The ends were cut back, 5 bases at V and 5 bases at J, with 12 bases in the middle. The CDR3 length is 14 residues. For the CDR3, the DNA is TGTGCCAGTAGTGTTTCGACGGGAAATGAAAAACTGTTTTTT. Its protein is CASSVSTGNEKLFF.

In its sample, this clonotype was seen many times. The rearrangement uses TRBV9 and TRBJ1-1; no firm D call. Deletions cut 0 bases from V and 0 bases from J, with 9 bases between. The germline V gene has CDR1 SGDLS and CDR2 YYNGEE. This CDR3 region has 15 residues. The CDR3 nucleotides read TGTGCCAGCAGCGTAGGGGTGGGGATGAACACTGAAGCTTTCTTT. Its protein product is CASSVGVGMNTEAFF.

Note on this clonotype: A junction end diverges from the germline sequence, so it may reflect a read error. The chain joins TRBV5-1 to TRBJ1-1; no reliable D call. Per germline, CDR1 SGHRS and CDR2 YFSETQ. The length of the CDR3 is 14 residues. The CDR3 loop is CASSPRTKNAEAFF. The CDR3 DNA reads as TGCGCCAGCAGTCCCCGCACGAAGAACGCTGAAGCTTTCTTT.

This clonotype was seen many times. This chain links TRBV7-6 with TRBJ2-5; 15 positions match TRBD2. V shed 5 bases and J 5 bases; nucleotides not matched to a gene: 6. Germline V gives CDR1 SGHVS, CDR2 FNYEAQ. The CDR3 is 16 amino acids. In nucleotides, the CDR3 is TGTGCCAGCAGCCCAATAGGACTAGCGGGAGGGGAGACCCAGTACTTC. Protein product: CASSPIGLAGGETQYF. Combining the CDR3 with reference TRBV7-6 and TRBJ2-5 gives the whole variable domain GAGVSQSPRYKVTKRGQDVALRCDPISGHVSLYWYRQALGQGPEFLTYFNYEAQQDKSGLPNDRFSAERPEGSISTLTIQRTEQRDSAMYRCASSPIGLAGGETQYFGPGTRLLVL.

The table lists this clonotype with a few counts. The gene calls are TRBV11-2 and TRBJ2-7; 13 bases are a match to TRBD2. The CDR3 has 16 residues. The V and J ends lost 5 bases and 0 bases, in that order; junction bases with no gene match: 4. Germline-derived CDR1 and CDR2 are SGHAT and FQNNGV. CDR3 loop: CASSRTSGSPSYEQYF. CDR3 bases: TGTGCCAGCAGCCGGACTAGCGGGAGTCCCTCCTACGAGCAGTACTTC.

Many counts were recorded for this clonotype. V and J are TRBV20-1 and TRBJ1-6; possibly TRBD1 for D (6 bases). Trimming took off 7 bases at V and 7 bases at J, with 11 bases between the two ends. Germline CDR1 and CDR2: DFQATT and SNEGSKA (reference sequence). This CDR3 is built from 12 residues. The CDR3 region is CSGGGGNSPLHF. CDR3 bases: TGCAGTGGAGGAGGGGGAAATTCACCCCTCCACTTT.

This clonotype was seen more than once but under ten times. CDR3 bases: TGCGCCAGCAGTGCCCCGGGGAATCAGCCCCAGCATTTT. Residues: CASSAPGNQPQHF. The J gene is TRBJ1-5, the V gene TRBV10-2; D is unresolved. The germline CDR1 and CDR2 sequences are WSHSY and SAAADI. This CDR3 contains 13 residues. V was trimmed by 4 bases and J by 4 bases, leaving 8 bases between them.

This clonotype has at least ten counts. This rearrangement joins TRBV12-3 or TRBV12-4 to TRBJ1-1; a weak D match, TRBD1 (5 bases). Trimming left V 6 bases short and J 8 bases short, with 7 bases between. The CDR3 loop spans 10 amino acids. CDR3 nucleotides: TGTGCCAGCAGCCGACAGGAAGCTTTCTTT. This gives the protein CASSRQEAFF.

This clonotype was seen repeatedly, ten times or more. In DNA form, the CDR3 reads TGTGCCACCAGCAGAGGCGACGACAGCGCGAACACCGGGGAGCTGTTTTTT. Translated, it gives CATSRGDDSANTGELFF. The V and J genes are TRBV15 and TRBJ2-2; D is possibly TRBD1 (5 bases). The CDR3 loop spans 17 amino acids. Germline V gene data show CDR1 as LNHNV and CDR2 as YYDKDF (reference sequence). The ends were cut back, 1 base at V and 0 bases at J, with 12 bases in the middle.

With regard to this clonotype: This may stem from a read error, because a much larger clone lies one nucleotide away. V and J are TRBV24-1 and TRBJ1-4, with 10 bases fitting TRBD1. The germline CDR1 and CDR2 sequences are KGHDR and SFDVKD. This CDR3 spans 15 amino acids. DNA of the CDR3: TGTGCCACCGGTGACCCAGGGACAGGGGACGGAAAACTGTTTTTT. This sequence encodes CATGDPGTGDGKLFF.

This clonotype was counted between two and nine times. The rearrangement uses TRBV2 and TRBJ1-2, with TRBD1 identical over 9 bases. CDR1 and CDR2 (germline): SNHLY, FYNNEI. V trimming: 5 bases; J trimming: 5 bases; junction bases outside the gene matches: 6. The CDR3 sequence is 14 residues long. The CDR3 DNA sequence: TGTGCCAGCAGTCTACAGGGGGCTCTTTATGGCTACACCTTC. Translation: CASSLQGALYGYTF.

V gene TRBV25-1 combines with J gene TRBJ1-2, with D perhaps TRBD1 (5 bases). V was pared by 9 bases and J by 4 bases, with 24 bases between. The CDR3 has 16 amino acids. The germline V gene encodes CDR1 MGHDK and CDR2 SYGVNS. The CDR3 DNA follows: TGTGCCAGTACCCCCAACGGGGCGGGAGGGCCCTATGGCTACACCTTC. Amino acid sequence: CASTPNGAGGPYGYTF.

In nucleotides, the CDR3 is TGTGCCAGCAGCGGGGACTCGGGGACCGGGGAGCTGTTTTTT. Translated: CASSGDSGTGELFF. The V and J genes are TRBV7-9 and TRBJ2-2, with D possibly TRBD2 on 6 matching bases. The germline V and J ends were trimmed by 5 bases and 5 bases, with 12 bases remaining between them. CDR1 and CDR2 (germline): SEHNR, FQNEAQ (reference sequence). This CDR3 has 14 amino acids.

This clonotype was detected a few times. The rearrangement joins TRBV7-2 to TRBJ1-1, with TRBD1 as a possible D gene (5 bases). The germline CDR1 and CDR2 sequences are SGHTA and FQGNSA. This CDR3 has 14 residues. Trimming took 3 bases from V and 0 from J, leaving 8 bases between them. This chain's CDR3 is CASSFGALNTEAFF. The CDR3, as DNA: TGTGCCAGCAGCTTTGGGGCATTGAACACTGAAGCTTTCTTT.

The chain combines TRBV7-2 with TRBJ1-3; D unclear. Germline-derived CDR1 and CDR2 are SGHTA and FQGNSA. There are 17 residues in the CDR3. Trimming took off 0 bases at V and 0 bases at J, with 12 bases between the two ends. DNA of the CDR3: TGTGCCAGCAGCTTAGCGTTTCGATCTAACTCTGGAAACACCATATATTTT. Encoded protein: CASSLAFRSNSGNTIYF.